This T cell receptor beta chain was retrieved from a study of control samples from healthy donors and cancer patients. This clone was seen more than once but under ten times. The V segment lost 3 bases and the J segment 2 bases; nucleotides outside the gene matches: 4. Looked up from germline, CDR1 is LGHNA and CDR2 is YSLEER. The CDR3 is 14 residues long. Produced via immunoSEQ multiplex PCR; TCRdb's table is partial and in-frame only. The table lists approximately 63,000 clones, 65% to 90% of them singletons. V and J are TRBV4-3 and TRBJ2-7; 7 nucleotides line up with TRBD1. This clonotype was sampled from a man in his forties in good health. Sequencing used blood. The CDR3 sequence: CASSHRQGAYEQYF. CDR3 bases: TGCGCCAGCAGCCACAGACAGGGTGCCTACGAGCAGTACTTC.